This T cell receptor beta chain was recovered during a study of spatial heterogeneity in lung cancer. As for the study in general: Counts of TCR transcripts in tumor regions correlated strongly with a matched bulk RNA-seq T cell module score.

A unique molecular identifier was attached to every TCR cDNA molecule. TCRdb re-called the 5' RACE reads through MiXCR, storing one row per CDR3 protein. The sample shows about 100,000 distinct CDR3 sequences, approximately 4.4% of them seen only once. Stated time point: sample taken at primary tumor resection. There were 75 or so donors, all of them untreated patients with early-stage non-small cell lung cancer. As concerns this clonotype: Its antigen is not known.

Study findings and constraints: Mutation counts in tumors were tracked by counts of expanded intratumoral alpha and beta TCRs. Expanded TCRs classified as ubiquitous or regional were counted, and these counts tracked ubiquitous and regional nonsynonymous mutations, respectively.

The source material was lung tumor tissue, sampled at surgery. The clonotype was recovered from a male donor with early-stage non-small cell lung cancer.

The CDR3 sequence: CASSFTGGPQETQYF. The DNA of the CDR3 is TGCGCCAGCAGCTTCACAGGGGGCCCGCAAGAGACCCAGTACTTC. The chain combines TRBV5-1 with TRBJ2-5; 9 bases match TRBD1. This CDR3 spans 15 amino acids. Germline CDR1 SGHRS, CDR2 YFSETQ. The junction had 4 bases not matched to a gene; V was cut back by 2 bases and J by 2 bases. The entire variable domain, with the rest obtained from reference TRBV5-1 and TRBJ2-5, is as follows: KAGVTQTPRYLIKTRGQQVTLSCSPISGHRSVSWYQQTPGQGLQFLFEYFSETQRNKGNFPGRFSGRQFSNSRSEMNVSTLELGDSALYLCASSFTGGPQETQYFGPGTRLLVL.